These 10 T cell receptor beta chains originate from one sample sequenced in a study of T cell changes during pregnancy in multiple sclerosis. Data came from immunoSEQ multiplex PCR; TCRdb stores just in-frame clones and leaves some out. The profile shows approximately 44,000 clones, around 90% of them singletons. Sequenced here: CD4+ T cells from peripheral blood mononuclear cells, sampled in the first trimester of pregnancy. All receptors derive from a female donor with multiple sclerosis, enrolled in a pregnancy study.

J is TRBJ2-3 and V is TRBV19; TRBD2 is a possible D gene (7 bases). CDR3 length: 19 residues. V lost 0 bases, J lost 6 bases, and 25 bases lay in between. Germline CDR1 LNHDA, CDR2 SQIVND (reference sequence). CDR3 residues: CASSIDEEGRDIGRDTQYF. Written as DNA, the CDR3 is TGTGCCAGTAGTATAGATGAGGAGGGGAGGGACATCGGAAGGGATACGCAGTATTTT.

This CDR3 is CASSLAGPNEKLFF. In DNA form, the CDR3 reads TGTGCCAGCAGCCTGGCAGGGCCTAATGAAAAACTGTTTTTT. V gene TRBV28 combines with J gene TRBJ1-4; TRBD1 is a possible D gene (5 bases). This CDR3 has 14 amino acids. Germline V gene sequence: CDR1 MDHEN, CDR2 SYDVKM. The V and J ends lost 6 bases and 3 bases respectively, with 11 bases between them.

The chain is built from TRBV15 and TRBJ1-2, with D perhaps matching TRBD1 (6 bases). CDR1 is LNHNV and CDR2 is YYDKDF in the germline V gene (reference sequence). The length of the CDR3 is 14 residues. Trimming took off 1 base at V and 5 bases at J, with 11 bases between the two ends. The DNA for the CDR3 is TGTGCCACCAGCAGAGGGGGGACACCTTATGGCTACACCTTC. Its translation is CATSRGGTPYGYTF.

The chain couples TRBV13 to TRBJ2-3; D is perhaps TRBD2 (5 bases). In germline, CDR1 is PRHDT, CDR2 FYEKMQ (reference sequence). Trimming shortened V by 3 bases and J by 2 bases, and 12 bases separated the two germline ends. The CDR3 sequence is 15 residues long. The CDR3: CASSLGERPTDTQYF. The CDR3 DNA reads as TGTGCCAGCAGCTTGGGAGAGAGGCCCACAGATACGCAGTATTTT.

The chain uses TRBV4-2 and TRBJ2-5, with TRBD1 as a possible D gene (6 bases). V was pared by 4 bases and J by 5 bases, with 17 bases between. The length of the CDR3 is 15 residues. From germline, CDR1 is LGHNA and CDR2 YNFKEQ. This CDR3 reads CASSLTSTGEETQYF. CDR3 nucleotides: TGTGCCAGCAGCCTCACCTCGACAGGAGAGGAGACCCAGTACTTC.

The CDR3 loop reads CASSQVESGGYTF. CDR3 in DNA: TGTGCCAGCAGCCAAGTGGAATCGGGTGGCTACACCTTC. The chain is built from TRBV14 and TRBJ1-2; D call uncertain. Trimming pared 1 base from V and 7 bases from J, leaving 10 bases between. From germline, CDR1 is SGHDN and CDR2 FVKESK. This CDR3 is 13 amino acids long.

The chain is built from TRBV7-9 and TRBJ1-3; 9 nucleotides line up with TRBD1. With 4 bases clipped from V and 5 bases from J, the junction kept 18 bases outside the gene matches. The CDR3 sequence is 19 residues long. From germline, CDR1 is SEHNR and CDR2 FQNEAQ (reference sequence). The CDR3 bases are TGTGCCAGCAGCTCCCCCCGACGACAGGGGGACGCGGGACGAAACACCATATATTTT. It specifies CASSSPRRQGDAGRNTIYF.

This clone was recorded once. The chain combines TRBV29-1 with TRBJ2-1; TRBD2 aligns across 9 bases. V lost 7 bases to trimming and J lost 7 bases; unmatched junction nucleotides: 11. Germline V gene data show CDR1 as SQVTM and CDR2 as ANQGSEA. The CDR3 sequence is 14 residues long. Written as DNA, the CDR3 is TGCAGCGGCAGTAGCGGGAGTAATTGGAATGAGCAGTTCTTC. It is translated as CSGSSGSNWNEQFF.

The J gene is TRBJ2-2, the V gene TRBV5-1; no definite D call. V dropped 6 bases and J dropped 5 bases, with 20 bases sitting between them. This CDR3 has 16 residues. From germline, CDR1 is SGHRS and CDR2 YFSETQ. The CDR3 sequence: CASTTVGPTGTGELFF. Here the CDR3 DNA reads TGCGCCAGCACTACAGTCGGTCCTACCGGAACCGGGGAGCTGTTTTTT.

The genes are TRBV4-1 and TRBJ2-7; D may be TRBD1 (5 bases). V dropped 1 base and J dropped 2 bases, with 15 bases sitting between them. This CDR3 contains 16 residues. The V gene's germline CDR1 is MGHRA and CDR2 YSYEKL. CDR3 sequence reads: CASSQGPGRGPYEQYF. The CDR3 DNA is TGCGCCAGCAGCCAAGGTCCTGGAAGGGGTCCCTACGAGCAGTACTTC.